Listed below are T cell receptor beta chains from one sample, sequenced in a study of shared clonotypes between healthy human individuals. Clones were sequenced by immunoSEQ multiplex PCR, and TCRdb holds only the in-frame ones, with some missing. In the table there are over a million clones, about 84% of which are singletons. Sequencing was carried out using memory CD4+ T cells from PBMCs. The origin of the receptors is a man between 18 and 29 years old in good health. Some clones in this sample may be carry-over from other donors' samples. CDR3s include the opening cysteine and the closing phenylalanine or tryptophan. A D gene is named only where the DNA matches it firmly. Not all rows give a size; the values are once, few, many and, for expanded clones, a class.

abundance | j_gene | d_gene | v_gene | CDR3nt | CDR3aa
NA | TRBJ2-1 | TRBD2 | TRBV11-2 | TGTGCCAGCAGGACTAGCGGGAGCCTGAATGAGCAGTTCTTC | CASRTSGSLNEQFF
NA | TRBJ1-3 | NA | TRBV5-4 | TGTGCCAGCAGCCCCCAGGGCTTAGGAAACACCATATATTTT | CASSPQGLGNTIYF
few | TRBJ2-7 | TRBD2 | TRBV6-5 | TGTGCCAGCAGATCCCTCGCGGGAGCGCAGTACTTC | CASRSLAGAQYF
NA | TRBJ2-5 | TRBD2 | TRBV6-6 | TGTGCCAGCGTGGTTAGCGGGAGGGCCAGAGAGACCCAGTACTTC | CASVVSGRARETQYF
NA | TRBJ2-2 | NA | TRBV5-1 | TGCGCCAGCAGCTACGACGGTCCGAACACCGGGGAGCTGTTTTTT | CASSYDGPNTGELFF
NA | TRBJ2-1 | TRBD1 | TRBV29-1 | TGCAGCGTCGCCGGACAGGGGAGGGTAAATGAGCAGTTCTTC | CSVAGQGRVNEQFF
NA | TRBJ2-1 | TRBD2 | TRBV15 | TGTGCCACCAGCAGAGCCCGGGAGGGATACAATGAGCAGTTCTTC | CATSRAREGYNEQFF
NA | TRBJ1-1 | TRBD1 | TRBV28 | TGTGCCAGCAGTTTCCCTCAGGGGGATGCTTTCTTT | CASSFPQGDAFF
NA | TRBJ1-4 | NA | TRBV7-9 | TGTGCCAGCAGCCTTGGTGGAGAGCTGCGCGAAAAACTGTTTTTT | CASSLGGELREKLFF
NA | TRBJ1-2 | NA | TRBV20-1 | TGCAGTGCTAGAGAAGACTATGGCTACACCTTC | CSAREDYGYTF
once | TRBJ2-3 | NA | TRBV29-1 | TGCAGCGCCGACCCTGAAGGGGCAGGAGATACGCAGTATTTT | CSADPEGAGDTQYF
once | TRBJ2-5 | TRBD1 | TRBV5-1 | TGCGCCAGCAGCGCACAGGGGGGAGAGACCCAGTACTTC | CASSAQGGETQYF
NA | TRBJ2-1 | TRBD2 | TRBV28 | TGTGCCAGCAGTTGGACTAGCGGGAGTGATGAGCAGTTCTTC | CASSWTSGSDEQFF
NA | TRBJ2-7 | NA | TRBV5-4 | TGTGCCAGCAGCATGGCAATGGGCGCTCAATCCGAGCAGTACTTC | CASSMAMGAQSEQYF
NA | TRBJ1-2 | NA | TRBV30 | TGTGCCTGGCGACTTAGGGACGGAGGACGCTATGGCTACACCTTC | CAWRLRDGGRYGYTF